Listed here are 23 T cell receptor beta chains from one sample, sequenced in a study of OX40 agonist ivuxolimab in advanced cancers. Some clones are missing from TCRdb's copy, which holds only in-frame ones; the method was immunoSEQ multiplex PCR. The sample carries tens of thousands of clones, about 81% recorded once. Here the sequenced sample was CD4+ or CD8+ T cells sorted from blood, taken in a trial of the OX40 agonist ivuxolimab. These receptors were collected from an adult with an advanced solid tumor such as melanoma, head and neck, liver or kidney cancer.

The chain couples TRBV30 to TRBJ1-3; 7 nucleotides match TRBD1. CDR3 length: 15 amino acids. After removal of 6 bases from V and 0 bases from J, the junction contained 8 bases not matched to a gene. Looked up from germline, CDR1 is GTSNPN and CDR2 is SVGIG (reference sequence). CDR3 bases: TGTGCCTGCTTCCGGGACAGCCTCTCTGGAAACACCATATATTTT. Amino acids: CACFRDSLSGNTIYF.

The rearrangement links TRBV5-6 to TRBJ2-2; 11 bases are a match to TRBD1. V dropped 2 bases and J dropped 2; count of bases not matched to a gene: 2. The CDR3 consists of 16 residues. Germline V gene lookup returns CDR1 SGHDT and CDR2 YYEEEE. The CDR3 DNA reads as TGTGCCAGCAGCTTCGGACAGGGGGCTAACACCGGGGAGCTGTTTTTT. Translated: CASSFGQGANTGELFF.

The chain has TRBV11-3 and TRBJ1-2; weak D call: TRBD1 (5 bases). This CDR3 contains 14 residues. Trimming stripped 4 bases from V and 8 bases from J, with 17 bases between. Germline CDR1 is SGHNT and CDR2 is YENEEA. The CDR3 sequence is CASSSRDLRRGYTF. Written as DNA, the CDR3 is TGTGCCAGCAGCTCCCGGGACCTACGGCGAGGCTACACCTTC.

The chain employs TRBV6-6 and TRBJ2-2; perhaps TRBD1 as D (6 bases). Between the trimmed V and J ends, which lost 5 bases and 3 bases, there was a span of 7 bases. CDR1 and CDR2 (germline): MNHNY, SVGAGI (reference sequence). CDR3 length: 13 residues. CDR3 nucleotide sequence: TGTGCCAGCAGTGGACAGTACACCGGGGAGCTGTTTTTT. Translation gives CASSGQYTGELFF.

In its sample, this clone was seen once. The chain uses TRBV19 and TRBJ1-2, with 8 positions matching TRBD1. CDR1 and CDR2 (germline): LNHDA, SQIVND (reference sequence). The CDR3 length is 15 residues. The junction had 8 bases not matched to a gene; V was cut back by 8 bases and J by 0 bases. CDR3 residues: CASGGQGLANYGYTF. Written as DNA, the CDR3 is TGTGCCAGTGGTGGACAGGGATTAGCTAACTATGGCTACACCTTC.

The CDR3 loop reads CASSGQGEVYGYTF. The CDR3 DNA sequence: TGTGCCAGTTCTGGACAGGGGGAGGTCTATGGCTACACCTTC. V usage is TRBV19 and J usage is TRBJ1-2; TRBD1 matches 10 bases. V was pared by 8 bases and J by 4 bases, with 7 bases of the junction left unmatched. CDR3 length equals 14 residues. Germline V gene lookup returns CDR1 LNHDA and CDR2 SQIVND (reference sequence).

V gene TRBV5-6 combines with J gene TRBJ1-4; D call uncertain. Trimming removed 1 base from V and 3 bases from J, with 13 bases in between. Germline lookup yields CDR1 SGHDT and CDR2 YYEEEE. The CDR3 extends over 16 amino acids. CDR3 DNA sequence: TGTGCCAGCAGCTTGAGATTAGCGCAGGCTAATGAAAAACTGTTTTTT. Its translation is CASSLRLAQANEKLFF.

J is TRBJ2-1 and V is TRBV11-3; 8 nucleotides match TRBD2. CDR1 SGHNT and CDR2 YENEEA come from the germline V gene. The V gene end was trimmed by 0 bases and the J gene end by 4 bases; junction bases not matched to a gene: 5. This CDR3 spans 16 amino acids. CDR3 residues: CASSLDGLAGYNEQFF. The CDR3 region has the DNA TGTGCCAGCAGCTTAGATGGGTTAGCGGGATACAATGAGCAGTTCTTC.

The chain is built from TRBV19 and TRBJ1-2; D gene ambiguous. CDR3 size: 16 residues. The V end was cut by 5 bases, the J end by 3 bases, with 19 bases between. Germline lookup yields CDR1 LNHDA and CDR2 SQIVND (reference sequence). CDR3 coding DNA: TGTGCCAGTAGTGCCCCAAGCCGCGGGCGCGACTATGGCTACACCTTC. This translates into CASSAPSRGRDYGYTF.

The J gene is TRBJ2-1, the V gene TRBV5-1, with 8 bases matching TRBD1. The CDR3 length is 15 residues. The germline gives CDR1 SGHRS, CDR2 YFSETQ. V was pared by 0 bases and J by 7 bases, with 6 bases of the junction left unmatched. The CDR3 DNA sequence: TGCGCCAGCAGCTTGGACCCAGGGGGCGGAAATGAGCAGTTCTTC. Protein product: CASSLDPGGGNEQFF.

This chain uses TRBV28 with TRBJ1-1; D ambiguous. The CDR3 is 14 amino acids. Between the trimmed V and J ends, which lost 6 bases and 0 bases, there was a span of 11 bases. The germline V gene has CDR1 MDHEN and CDR2 SYDVKM. The CDR3 spells CASSLGGLNTEAFF. The CDR3, as DNA: TGTGCCAGCAGCCTGGGAGGGCTGAACACTGAAGCTTTCTTT.

V and J are TRBV11-2 and TRBJ2-1, with 7 bases identical to TRBD2. The CDR3 spans 13 residues. V shed 0 bases, J shed 12 bases, and the junction held 5 bases outside the gene matches. Germline V lookup: CDR1 SGHAT, CDR2 FQNNGV. The DNA of the CDR3 is TGTGCCAGCAGCTTAGACTCACTAGCGTGGCAGTTCTTC. Its protein is CASSLDSLAWQFF.

The V gene is TRBV5-6, the J gene TRBJ2-7; 10 bases line up with TRBD1. The CDR3 spans 15 residues. The germline CDR1 and CDR2 sequences are SGHDT and YYEEEE. V shed 5 bases and J 4 bases; nucleotides not matched to a gene: 9. This chain's CDR3 is CASSSDRGRFYEQYF. The CDR3 DNA follows: TGTGCCAGCAGTTCCGACAGGGGGCGCTTTTACGAGCAGTACTTC.

The chain joins TRBV2 to TRBJ1-2; TRBD1 might be the D (5 bases). The V and J ends lost 8 bases and 13 bases respectively, with 20 bases between them. Looked up from germline, CDR1 is SNHLY and CDR2 is FYNNEI. This CDR3 is built from 12 residues. CDR3: CASGFRDRAGTF. The CDR3 DNA is TGTGCCAGCGGGTTCCGGGACCGAGCGGGCACCTTC. Drawing the rest from reference TRBV2 and TRBJ1-2, the complete variable domain is EPEVTQTPSHQVTQMGQEVILRCVPISNHLYFYWYRQILGQKVEFLVSFYNNEISEKSEIFDDQFSVERPDGSNFTLKIRSTKLEDSAMYFCASGFRDRAGTFGSGTRLTVV.

The chain couples TRBV7-2 to TRBJ1-6; 7 positions match TRBD1. The ends lost 4 bases at V and 10 bases at J; junction bases unmatched: 4. Germline assignment: CDR1 SGHTA and CDR2 FQGNSA. This CDR3 has 13 amino acids. The CDR3 DNA is TGTGCCAGCAGCTCCCCCAGGGGGTCACCCCTCCACTTT. Translated, it gives CASSSPRGSPLHF.

DNA of the CDR3: TGTGCCAGCAGCGTGACAGGGTCAGTCGCTGAAGCTTTCTTT. Protein product: CASSVTGSVAEAFF. This chain joins TRBV11-3 and TRBJ1-1; the match to TRBD1 covers 7 bases. This CDR3 comprises 14 residues. Trimming cost V 5 bases and J 6 bases; bases outside gene matches: 9. Germline V gene lookup returns CDR1 SGHNT and CDR2 YENEEA.

The chain joins TRBV11-2 to TRBJ2-5; the D is unclear. V lost 1 base and J 4 bases, leaving 7 bases between the germline ends. This CDR3 contains 13 residues. CDR1 and CDR2 (germline): SGHAT, FQNNGV. In DNA, the CDR3 is TGTGCCAGCAGCTTAGGTTTGCCAGAGACCCAGTACTTC. It specifies CASSLGLPETQYF.

The chain links TRBV14 to TRBJ2-7; 9 bases match TRBD2. CDR3 length equals 15 residues. From germline, CDR1 is SGHDN and CDR2 FVKESK. After removal of 3 bases from V and 3 bases from J, the junction contained 6 bases not matched to a gene. The CDR3 reads CASSHRGLARYEQYF. DNA of the CDR3: TGTGCCAGCAGCCACCGAGGACTAGCGCGCTACGAGCAGTACTTC.

The table lists this clone with a few counts. The rearrangement links TRBV9 to TRBJ1-1, with D unresolved. Trimming pared 0 bases from V and 0 bases from J, leaving 3 bases between. The CDR3 length is 13 residues. Germline values: CDR1 SGDLS, CDR2 YYNGEE. CDR3 coding DNA: TGTGCCAGCAGCGTAGACATGAACACTGAAGCTTTCTTT. This gives the protein CASSVDMNTEAFF.

The rearrangement uses TRBV7-2 and TRBJ1-1; D gene unclear. The CDR3 loop spans 14 amino acids. Germline CDR1 reads SGHTA; CDR2 reads FQGNSA. V lost 4 bases, J lost 1 base, and 10 bases lay in between. The CDR3 DNA reads TGTGCCAGCAGCTCCCGCTGGGGGAACACTGAAGCTTTCTTT. Protein sequence: CASSSRWGNTEAFF.

CDR3 loop: CASSLALSGGVFYEQFF. The CDR3 nucleotides read TGTGCCAGCAGCTTAGCGCTGAGCGGGGGGGTTTTCTATGAGCAGTTCTTC. V usage is TRBV7-9 and J usage is TRBJ2-1; 10 bases agree with TRBD2. The length of the CDR3 is 17 residues. V shed 0 bases and J 8 bases; nucleotides not matched to a gene: 10. Germline CDR1 SEHNR, CDR2 FQNEAQ (reference sequence).

The rearrangement uses TRBV7-6 and TRBJ2-7; D call uncertain. There are 12 residues in the CDR3. Germline V CDR1 and CDR2: SGHVS, FNYEAQ. V lost 5 bases and J 7 bases, leaving 12 bases between the germline ends. The CDR3 is CASSASGGEQYF. As DNA, the CDR3 is TGTGCCAGCAGCGCGTCGGGCGGAGAGCAGTACTTC.

V usage is TRBV2 and J usage is TRBJ1-4; D may be TRBD1 (5 bases). The V gene lost 2 bases and the J gene lost 4 bases, with 14 bases spanning the gap. CDR1 is SNHLY, CDR2 FYNNEI, per germline. The CDR3 totals 16 residues. DNA for the CDR3: TGTGCCAGCAGTGAAAGGGCGGGGCAGCTTAATGAAAAACTGTTTTTT. Its protein is CASSERAGQLNEKLFF.